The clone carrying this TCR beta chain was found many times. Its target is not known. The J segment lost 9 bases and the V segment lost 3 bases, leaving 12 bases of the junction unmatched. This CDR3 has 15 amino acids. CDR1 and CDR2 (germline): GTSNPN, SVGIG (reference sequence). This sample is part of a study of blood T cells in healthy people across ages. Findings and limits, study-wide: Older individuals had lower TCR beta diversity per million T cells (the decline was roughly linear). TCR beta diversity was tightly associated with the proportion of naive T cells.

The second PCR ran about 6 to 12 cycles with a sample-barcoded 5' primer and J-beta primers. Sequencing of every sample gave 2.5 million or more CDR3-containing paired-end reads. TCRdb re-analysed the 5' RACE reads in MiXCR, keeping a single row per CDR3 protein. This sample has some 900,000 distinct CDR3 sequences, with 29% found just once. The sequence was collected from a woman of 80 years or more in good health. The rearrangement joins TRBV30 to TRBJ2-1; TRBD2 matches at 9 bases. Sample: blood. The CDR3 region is CAWRTRGGAWGEQFF. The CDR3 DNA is TGTGCCTGGAGGACTCGCGGGGGGGCATGGGGTGAGCAGTTCTTC.